This T cell receptor (beta chain) was recovered during a study of blood T cell repertoires in COVID-19. Original handling: Reference gene primer amplification yielded estimated nucleated cell counts. The protocol was immunoSEQ multiplex PCR, while the TCRdb copy is restricted to in-frame clones and leaves out a portion. Clone size and V and J calls were adopted from that table, with D and trimming inferred from the DNA. The sample lists 150,000 to 200,000 clones, approximately 88% occurring once. Donors were grouped by their self-reported clinical history. Each recovered donor of Cohort 3 presented with two negative PCRs, clearance, or symptom resolution. The CDR3 loop spans 15 amino acids. Trimming removed 4 bases at V and 4 bases at J, with 15 bases between. In germline, CDR1 is SGHNT, CDR2 YYREEE (reference sequence).

Material: PBMCs or T cells enriched from blood (not recorded which). V is TRBV5-4 and J is TRBJ1-5; possible D gene TRBD1, 5 bases. This receptor was taken from a woman aged 18-35 years who had recovered from COVID-19. The CDR3 region is CASSPMWAGNQPQHF. CDR3 DNA sequence: TGTGCCAGCAGCCCAATGTGGGCAGGGAATCAGCCCCAGCATTTT.